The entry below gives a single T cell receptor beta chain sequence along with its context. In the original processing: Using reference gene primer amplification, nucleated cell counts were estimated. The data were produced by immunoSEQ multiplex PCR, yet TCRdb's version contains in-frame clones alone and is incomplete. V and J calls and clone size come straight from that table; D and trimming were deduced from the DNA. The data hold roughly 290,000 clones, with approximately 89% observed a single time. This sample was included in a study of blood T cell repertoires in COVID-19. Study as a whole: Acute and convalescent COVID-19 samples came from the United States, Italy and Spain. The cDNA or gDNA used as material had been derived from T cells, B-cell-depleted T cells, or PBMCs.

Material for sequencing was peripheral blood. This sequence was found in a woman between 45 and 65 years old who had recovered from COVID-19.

This CDR3 reads CSVKTEQQFF. The CDR3 region has the DNA TGCAGCGTAAAAACAGAGCAGCAGTTCTTC. The genes are TRBV29-1 and TRBJ2-1; D not resolved. This CDR3 has 10 amino acids. The ends were cut back, 6 bases at V and 11 bases at J, with 11 bases in the middle. Germline CDR1 and CDR2: SQVTM and ANQGSEA.